The clone carrying this TCR beta chain was counted ten times or more. The data originate from a study of T cells in Graves' hyperthyroidism and ophthalmopathy. The CDR3 regions of TCR beta were amplified from RNA transcripts. The study used the HTBI primer set for a first-round RT-PCR of the TCR CDR3. TCRdb reprocessed the multiplex PCR reads via MiXCR and lists one record per CDR3 protein. The sample has roughly 380,000 distinct CDR3 sequences; roughly 15% are singletons. The V and J ends lost 2 bases and 1 base respectively, with 8 bases between them. The CDR3 length is 14 residues. Looked up from germline, CDR1 is SNHLY and CDR2 is FYNNEI.

The chain recombines TRBV2 with TRBJ2-5; D unclear. Source material: blood. The TCR originated in a woman between 18 and 29 years old with Graves' hyperthyroidism. In DNA, the CDR3 is TGTGCCAGCAGTGAAAGTAGACTCCAAGAGACCCAGTACTTC. This codes for CASSESRLQETQYF.